Each of the 7 T cell receptor beta chains below was sequenced from the same sample in a study of blood T cell repertoires in COVID-19. Only in-frame clones appear in the TCRdb table, and some are missing; sequencing was by immunoSEQ multiplex PCR. The data hold about 530,000 clones, with 85% to 90% observed a single time. What was sequenced was peripheral blood. These receptors came from a woman between 45 and 60 years old with COVID-19, enrolled during active disease.

The V call is TRBV11-2, the J call TRBJ1-3; no reliable D call. This CDR3 region has 15 residues. CDR1 and CDR2 (germline): SGHAT, FQNNGV. V lost 2 bases to trimming and J lost 0 bases, with 8 bases between them. CDR3 nucleotide sequence: TGTGCCAGCAGCTTATCCAGTAACTCTGGAAACACCATATATTTT. Translating it yields CASSLSSNSGNTIYF.

This clone appeared once. This chain connects TRBV7-6 to TRBJ1-6; D is ambiguous. The ends were cut back, 5 bases at V and 9 bases at J, with 17 bases in the middle. Germline CDR1 SGHVS, CDR2 FNYEAQ. The CDR3 runs 15 residues. The CDR3 protein is CASSPRRGLGSPLHF. In DNA, the CDR3 is TGTGCCAGCAGCCCCCGGCGGGGTTTAGGTTCACCCCTCCACTTT.

This clone came up once. V gene TRBV19 combines with J gene TRBJ2-2; D is perhaps TRBD2 (5 bases). The length of the CDR3 is 15 residues. CDR1 and CDR2 (germline): LNHDA, SQIVND (reference sequence). V was shortened by 10 bases and J by 5 bases, with 20 bases between the two germline ends. As DNA, the CDR3 is TGTGCCACCGAGGGTACTTTCCTCGGGACCGGGGAGCTGTTTTTT. Its translation is CATEGTFLGTGELFF.

The V and J genes are TRBV5-4 and TRBJ1-2; 9 bases align to TRBD1. This CDR3 has 15 amino acids. Trimming removed 4 bases from V and 4 bases from J; junction bases left unmatched: 8. Germline CDR1 SGHNT, CDR2 YYREEE (reference sequence). Here the CDR3 reads CASSGGQGSGYGYTF. The CDR3, as DNA: TGTGCCAGCAGCGGCGGACAGGGGTCGGGCTATGGCTACACCTTC.

The chain couples TRBV7-8 to TRBJ1-2, with 10 bases fitting TRBD1. The junction had 7 bases not matched to a gene; V was cut back by 2 bases and J by 4 bases. There are 16 residues in the CDR3. Germline V gene data show CDR1 as SGHVS and CDR2 as FQNEAQ. CDR3 bases: TGTGCCAGCAGCTTACGACCGGGACAGGGGAGCTATGGCTACACCTTC. It yields the protein CASSLRPGQGSYGYTF. Complete variable domain (other parts from reference TRBV7-8 and TRBJ1-2): GAGVSQSPRYKVAKRGQDVALRCDPISGHVSLFWYQQALGQGPEFLTYFQNEAQLDKSGLPSDRFFAERPEGSVSTLKIQRTQQEDSAVYLCASSLRPGQGSYGYTFGSGTRLTVV.

This chain uses TRBV7-9 with TRBJ2-3; D uncertain. V dropped 7 bases and J dropped 0 bases, with 8 bases sitting between them. Germline CDR1 SEHNR, CDR2 FQNEAQ (reference sequence). The CDR3 loop spans 13 amino acids. Here the CDR3 DNA reads TGTGCCAGCACCCTTCTGAGCACAGATACGCAGTATTTT. Protein sequence: CASTLLSTDTQYF.

This clone was seen a single time. The V call is TRBV24-1, the J call TRBJ2-1, with 8 bases aligning to TRBD2. Per the germline V gene, CDR1 is KGHDR and CDR2 is SFDVKD. CDR3 length equals 16 residues. V shed 5 bases, J shed 1 base, and the junction held 6 bases outside the gene matches. CDR3 sequence: CATSGAGGLSYNEQFF. The CDR3 region has the DNA TGTGCCACCAGTGGGGCGGGGGGCCTATCCTACAATGAGCAGTTCTTC.